This T cell receptor beta chain was sequenced for a study of tumor-infiltrating lymphocytes in primary liver carcinoma. CDR3 size: 16 residues. The germline CDR1 and CDR2 sequences are MGHRA and YSYEKL. Worth noting for this clonotype: At one boundary the junction diverges from the germline segment, which might be a read error.

From 450 to 550 ng total RNA, TCR beta cDNA was generated with a primer in the constant region. Libraries for TCR beta were built through three nested multiplex PCR rounds, which together made up a slightly modified ARM-PCR procedure. With TRBV1-TRBV30 forward primers and a C-beta reverse primer, the first two PCR rounds were run for about 10 cycles each. From the multiplex PCR reads, TCRdb called clonotypes with MiXCR, one entry per CDR3 protein. The sample holds more than 85,000 distinct CDR3 sequences, roughly 80% seen once. RNA and DNA were co-extracted from approximately 20-30 mg of unsorted bulk tissue.

The chain employs TRBV4-1 and TRBJ2-1; TRBD2 matches at 8 bases. The receptor was derived from a man aged 40-49 years with primary liver carcinoma and hepatitis B virus infection. The sequencing input was liver tumor tissue from sampling region 3. The subset is: tumor region T3, left-lateral pole. In DNA form, the CDR3 reads TGCGCCAGCAGCCAAGTCGTGACTAGCGAGTACAATGTGCAGTTCTTC. Residues: CASSQVVTSEYNVQFF.